This T cell receptor beta chain was identified during a study of T cell repertoires in cytomegalovirus infection. Study-wide context: In public TCR beta signatures, there were indications of both CMV infection and matching HLA type. Findings and limits, study-wide: HLA-C-restricted CMV-specific TCR beta clonotypes were dominant in the ex vivo response.

A single record per CDR3 protein comes from TCRdb applying MiXCR to the reads. The sample has around 300,000 distinct CDR3 sequences; about 20% are singletons. This clonotype has at least ten counts. What it binds is unknown. The CDR3 totals 17 residues. V was pared by 5 bases and J by 3 bases, with 20 bases between. The receptor was isolated from a human donor in good health (CMV status not recorded). Some clones in this sample may be carry-over from other donors' samples. The sample in question was cultured PBMCs, obtained from culture after CMV antigen stimulation. This sequence joins TRBV12-3 or TRBV12-4 and TRBJ2-1, with D unresolved. The CDR3 loop is CASSPQDLVIHYNEQFF. CDR3 nucleotides: TGTGCCAGCAGTCCCCAGGACCTAGTGATCCACTACAATGAGCAGTTCTTC.